Given below is one T cell receptor beta chain in context. Germline V gives CDR1 MGHDK, CDR2 SYGVNS. This CDR3 region has 16 residues. The V segment lost 4 bases and the J segment 0 bases; nucleotides outside the gene matches: 5. As handled by the study authors: Reference gene primer amplification yielded estimated nucleated cell counts. The protocol was immunoSEQ multiplex PCR, while the TCRdb copy is restricted to in-frame clones and leaves out a portion. The DNA was the basis for D and trimming; V, J and clone size are from that table. The sample consists of around 220,000 clones, 85% to 90% of them appearing once. This record comes from a study of blood T cell repertoires in COVID-19. About the study: Specimens from acute and convalescent COVID-19 originated in the United States, Italy and Spain. The cDNA or gDNA used as material had been derived from T cells, B-cell-depleted T cells, or PBMCs.

V usage is TRBV25-1 and J usage is TRBJ2-2; TRBD1 agrees at 7 bases. The clonotype was recovered from a woman in her 50s with acute or convalescent COVID-19. What was sequenced was peripheral blood. CDR3 sequence: CASSGVDRANTGELFF. The CDR3, as DNA: TGTGCCAGCAGTGGGGTTGACAGGGCGAACACCGGGGAGCTGTTTTTT.